The text below deals with one TCR beta chain. J gave up 4 bases and V 3 bases, and 5 bases lay outside the gene matches. The CDR3 contains 15 residues. Germline V gene sequence: CDR1 LGHNA, CDR2 YNFKEQ. This record comes from a study of blood T cell repertoires in COVID-19. Using immunoSEQ multiplex PCR, the repertoire was profiled, and TCRdb retains in-frame clones only, with some absent. The table shows nearly 400,000 clones, with about 90% occurring only once. The clonotype originates from a woman in her thirties who had recovered from COVID-19. The chain joins TRBV4-2 to TRBJ1-4; TRBD1 agrees at 7 bases. Sequences were obtained from PBMCs or T cells enriched from blood (not recorded which). The CDR3 reads CASSHYRGYNEKLFF. As DNA, the CDR3 is TGTGCCAGCAGCCATTACAGGGGATATAATGAAAAACTGTTTTTT.